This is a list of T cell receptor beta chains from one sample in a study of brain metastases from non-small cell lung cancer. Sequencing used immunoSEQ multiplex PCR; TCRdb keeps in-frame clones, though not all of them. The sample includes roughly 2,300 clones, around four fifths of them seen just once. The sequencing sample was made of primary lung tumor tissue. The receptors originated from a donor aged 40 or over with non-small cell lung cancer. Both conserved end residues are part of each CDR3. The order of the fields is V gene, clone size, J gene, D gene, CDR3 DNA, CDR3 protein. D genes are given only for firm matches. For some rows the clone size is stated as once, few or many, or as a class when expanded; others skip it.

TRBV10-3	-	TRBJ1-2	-	TGTGCCATCAGTGACAAGGGTGGCCCCTATGGCTACACCTTC	CAISDKGGPYGYTF
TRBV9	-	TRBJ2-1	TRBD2	TGTGCCAGCAGCGTAGGCAGCGGGGGGGCCGATGAGCAGTTCTTC	CASSVGSGGADEQFF
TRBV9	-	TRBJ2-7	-	TGTGCCAGCAGCGCGGACGGCTACGAGCAGTACTTC	CASSADGYEQYF
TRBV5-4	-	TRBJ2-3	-	TGTGCCGGAGGACGGTTCACAGATACGCAGTATTTT	CAGGRFTDTQYF
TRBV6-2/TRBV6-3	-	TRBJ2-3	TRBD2	TGTGCCAGCAGTTTTCGGGGGGAGTTGTCAGATACGCAGTATTTT	CASSFRGELSDTQYF
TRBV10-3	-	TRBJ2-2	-	TGTGCCATCAGCCTCAAGCCAGATCGGGAGCAGCGGGCCGGGGAGCTGTTTTTT	CAISLKPDREQRAGELFF
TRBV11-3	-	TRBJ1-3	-	TGTGCCAGCAGCAAATATCTCGGCTCTGGAAACACCATATATTTT	CASSKYLGSGNTIYF
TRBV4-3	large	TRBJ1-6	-	TGCGCCAGCAGCCAAGACTCTTCACAGGGATCACCCCTCCACTTT	CASSQDSSQGSPLHF
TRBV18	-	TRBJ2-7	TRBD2	TGTGCCAGCTCACACGAGGGACTAGCGGGGAAGGGCGAGCAGTACTTC	CASSHEGLAGKGEQYF
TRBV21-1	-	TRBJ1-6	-	TGTGCCAGCAGCAAAGACCTTCGGGGAGGTTGGTCACCCCTCCACTTT	CASSKDLRGGWSPLHF
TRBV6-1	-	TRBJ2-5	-	TGTGCCAGCAGTGCGGTAGGTGGACAGATAAATCAAGAGACCCAGTACTTC	CASSAVGGQINQETQYF
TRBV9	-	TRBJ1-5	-	TGTGCCAGCAGCGTATTCAGACAGCTCAATCAGCCCCAGCATTTT	CASSVFRQLNQPQHF
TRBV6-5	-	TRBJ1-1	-	TGTGCCAGCAGTTACTATGGGGACACTGAAGCTTTCTTT	CASSYYGDTEAFF